Sequencing of this TCR beta chain was carried out in a study of T cells after yellow fever vaccination. The length of the CDR3 is 12 residues. Trimming pared 7 bases from V and 7 bases from J, leaving 14 bases between. Germline-derived CDR1 and CDR2 are DFQATT and SNEGSKA (reference sequence). In making TCR cDNA, 5'RACE template switching added a universal primer site and UMIs to it. Each CDR3 protein gets one entry after TCRdb re-called the 5' RACE reads with MiXCR. The table includes roughly 150,000 distinct CDR3 sequences, 5% to 7.5% detected once. A remark on this clonotype: Its antigen is unidentified.

General study findings and limits: Detected again after the booster were most primary-vaccination clones, at nearly 97% CD4 and 80% to 90% CD8. A small share of clonotypes appeared in both CD4 and CD8 compartments.

This receptor was taken from a man aged 25-40 years who received the YFV17D yellow fever vaccine. Sequenced material: CD4+ T cells sorted from PBMCs, taken 10 days after the yellow fever booster vaccination. V and J are TRBV20-1 and TRBJ1-5, with unresolved D. CDR3 residues: CSVPREGQPQHF. DNA of the CDR3: TGCAGTGTCCCACGGGAGGGACAGCCCCAGCATTTT.